These 22 T cell receptor beta chains were sequenced from one sample in a study of sequential checkpoint blockade in melanoma. Sequencing used immunoSEQ multiplex PCR; TCRdb keeps in-frame clones, though not all of them. The table lists under 20,000 clones, around 63% of them singletons. Treatment reported: randomized to nivolumab then ipilimumab (arm A) or the reverse (arm B). This specimen was CD8+ T cells sorted from blood (inferred from file names), taken from a patient given nivolumab and ipilimumab in sequence. The source of these receptors is a human donor with melanoma.

The chain uses TRBV10-3 and TRBJ2-2; the D gene is possibly TRBD2 (6 bases). Between the trimmed V and J ends, which lost 9 bases and 6 bases, there was a span of 14 bases. Germline V gene sequence: CDR1 ENHRY, CDR2 SYGVKD. The CDR3 sequence is 13 residues long. For the CDR3, the DNA is TGTGCCATTCTCGGTGGAGGGGCCGGGGAGCTGTTTTTT. This translates into CAILGGGAGELFF.

The chain uses TRBV7-6 and TRBJ1-1; 8 positions match TRBD1. This CDR3 comprises 13 residues. The V gene end was trimmed by 5 bases and the J gene end by 3 bases; junction bases not matched to a gene: 2. The germline gives CDR1 SGHVS, CDR2 FNYEAQ. CDR3 loop: CASSQQGDTEAFF. The CDR3 region has the DNA TGTGCCAGCAGCCAACAGGGGGACACTGAAGCTTTCTTT. The full variable domain, with the rest looked up from reference TRBV7-6 and TRBJ1-1, is GAGVSQSPRYKVTKRGQDVALRCDPISGHVSLYWYRQALGQGPEFLTYFNYEAQQDKSGLPNDRFSAERPEGSISTLTIQRTEQRDSAMYRCASSQQGDTEAFFGQGTRLTVV.

V usage is TRBV19 and J usage is TRBJ2-7; the match to TRBD1 covers 8 bases. CDR1 LNHDA and CDR2 SQIVND come from the germline V gene (reference sequence). This CDR3 is 14 amino acids long. The V segment lost 9 bases and the J segment 4 bases; nucleotides outside the gene matches: 11. The CDR3 sequence is CASSPTGELYEQYF. The CDR3, as DNA: TGTGCCAGCAGCCCGACAGGGGAGCTATACGAGCAGTACTTC.

This chain joins TRBV30 and TRBJ1-2; unclear D gene. Trimming left V 4 bases short and J 6 bases short, with 18 bases between. This CDR3 is 14 amino acids long. CDR1 and CDR2 (germline): GTSNPN, SVGIG (reference sequence). In DNA, the CDR3 is TGTGCCTGGAAAGTCCCCCGGTGGTCGGATGGCTACACCTTC. Its protein product is CAWKVPRWSDGYTF.

This clone is classed as medium-sized. This CDR3 reads CASSSLRGWNTEAFF. CDR3 DNA sequence: TGTGCCAGCAGTTCCCTGCGGGGCTGGAACACTGAAGCTTTCTTT. The chain recombines TRBV6-5 with TRBJ1-1, with D maybe TRBD1 (5 bases). The V end lost 4 bases, the J end lost 1 base, and 13 bases lay between the germline ends. The CDR3 spans 15 residues. Germline V gene lookup returns CDR1 MNHEY and CDR2 SVGAGI.

This clone was picked up a small number of times. The chain has TRBV28 and TRBJ2-4; TRBD2 matches 9 bases. The CDR3 length is 16 residues. Germline CDR1 reads MDHEN; CDR2 reads SYDVKM. Germline trimming cut 6 bases from V and 3 bases from J; bases unmatched to any gene: 9. The CDR3 reads CASSRQAGGIKNIQYF. The CDR3 bases are TGTGCCAGCAGCAGACAGGCGGGGGGGATCAAAAACATTCAGTACTTC.

The table lists this clone with a few counts. This rearrangement joins TRBV28 to TRBJ2-3; 10 bases align to TRBD2. The CDR3 runs 18 residues. V gave up 4 bases and J gave up 2 bases; unmatched junction bases: 12. Germline assignment: CDR1 MDHEN and CDR2 SYDVKM. This CDR3 reads CASSYLAGGLGATDTQYF. For the CDR3, the DNA is TGTGCCAGCAGTTACTTAGCGGGGGGCCTGGGGGCCACAGATACGCAGTATTTT.

This clone occurred a few times. The chain is built from TRBV11-2 and TRBJ2-7, with 9 positions matching TRBD2. This CDR3 region has 14 residues. The V gene's germline CDR1 is SGHAT and CDR2 FQNNGV. The V and J ends lost 4 bases and 5 bases, in that order; junction bases with no gene match: 6. The chain's CDR3 is CASSSLAGFNEQYF. DNA for the CDR3: TGTGCCAGCAGCTCGCTAGCGGGATTCAACGAGCAGTACTTC.

This clone was counted between two and nine times. The DNA of the CDR3 is TGTGCCAGCAGTTTATCCCTAGCGGGAGAAATGTTAGCCGATGAGCAGTTCTTC. Its protein is CASSLSLAGEMLADEQFF. The rearrangement joins TRBV27 to TRBJ2-1; TRBD2 matches 10 bases. The CDR3 runs to 18 residues. CDR1 MNHEY and CDR2 SMNVEV come from the germline V gene (reference sequence). Germline trimming cut 0 bases from V and 8 bases from J; bases unmatched to any gene: 13.

The chain is built from TRBV7-9 and TRBJ1-1; no clear D. CDR1 and CDR2 (germline): SEHNR, FQNEAQ (reference sequence). The ends were cut back, 4 bases at V and 6 bases at J, with 6 bases in the middle. The CDR3 extends over 11 amino acids. CDR3 coding DNA: TGTGCCAGCAGCTGGGAGGCTGAAGCTTTCTTT. Translated: CASSWEAEAFF.

The chain combines TRBV5-8 with TRBJ1-1; no clear D. The CDR3 is made up of 13 amino acids. V was pared by 4 bases and J by 0 bases, with 7 bases between. Germline-derived CDR1 and CDR2 are SGHTS and YDEGEE. The CDR3 region is CASSQTVNTEAFF. CDR3 in DNA: TGTGCCAGCAGCCAAACAGTGAACACTGAAGCTTTCTTT.

This chain connects TRBV28 to TRBJ2-7; D might be TRBD2 (6 bases). The germline V gene encodes CDR1 MDHEN and CDR2 SYDVKM. The ends were cut back, 4 bases at V and 5 bases at J, with 9 bases in the middle. CDR3 length: 12 amino acids. For the CDR3, the DNA is TGTGCCAGCAGTTCGGGGGAGAACGAGCAGTACTTC. Translated: CASSSGENEQYF. Based on the CDR3 plus reference TRBV28 and TRBJ2-7, the full variable domain is DVKVTQSSRYLVKRTGEKVFLECVQDMDHENMFWYRQDPGLGLRLIYFSYDVKMKEKGDIPEGYSVSREKKERFSLILESASTNQTSMYLCASSSGENEQYFGPGTRLTVT.

DNA of the CDR3: TGCGCCAGCAGCATTGGAGGTGGTTCCTACGAGCAGTACTTC. This sequence encodes CASSIGGGSYEQYF. V gene TRBV5-1 combines with J gene TRBJ2-7; D may be TRBD2 (5 bases). The germline V gene has CDR1 SGHRS and CDR2 YFSETQ. This CDR3 is 14 amino acids long. V dropped 4 bases and J dropped 1 base, with 12 bases sitting between them. Full variable domain (rest looked up from reference TRBV5-1 and TRBJ2-7): KAGVTQTPRYLIKTRGQQVTLSCSPISGHRSVSWYQQTPGQGLQFLFEYFSETQRNKGNFPGRFSGRQFSNSRSEMNVSTLELGDSALYLCASSIGGGSYEQYFGPGTRLTVT.

The chain uses TRBV7-9 and TRBJ2-1; D is perhaps TRBD1 (6 bases). This CDR3 is built from 14 residues. Trimming stripped 2 bases from V and 5 bases from J, with 10 bases between. CDR1 SEHNR and CDR2 FQNEAQ come from the germline V gene (reference sequence). The CDR3 region is CASSLTGPDNEQFF. The DNA for the CDR3 is TGTGCCAGCAGCTTAACAGGGCCCGACAATGAGCAGTTCTTC.

In its sample, this clone was seen a few times. The chain combines TRBV4-1 with TRBJ1-5; a weak D match, TRBD1 (5 bases). The germline gives CDR1 MGHRA, CDR2 YSYEKL. The ends were cut back, 3 bases at V and 4 bases at J, with 10 bases in the middle. The length of the CDR3 is 14 residues. CDR3 nucleotide sequence: TGCGCCAGCAGCCAGACAGTCTATAATCAGCCCCAGCATTTT. Translation: CASSQTVYNQPQHF.

The genes are TRBV29-1 and TRBJ1-1; D is uncertain. This CDR3 contains 11 residues. The V gene lost 7 bases and the J gene lost 2 bases, with 8 bases spanning the gap. Germline V gene data show CDR1 as SQVTM and CDR2 as ANQGSEA. The CDR3 spells CSGGVNTEAFF. Written as DNA, the CDR3 is TGCAGCGGTGGAGTAAACACTGAAGCTTTCTTT.

The table lists this clone with a few counts. The J gene is TRBJ1-5, the V gene TRBV19; perhaps TRBD1 as D (6 bases). CDR3 size: 12 residues. V was cut by 9 bases and J by 6 bases, with 12 bases left in between. In germline, CDR1 is LNHDA, CDR2 SQIVND (reference sequence). The CDR3 DNA reads TGTGCCAGCAGGGGAGAGGGTCAGCCCCAGCATTTT. This encodes CASRGEGQPQHF.

The chain joins TRBV6-6 to TRBJ2-1; D uncertain. This CDR3 is built from 14 residues. The V gene's germline CDR1 is MNHNY and CDR2 SVGAGI (reference sequence). Trimming took off 0 bases at V and 7 bases at J, with 10 bases between the two ends. The CDR3 nucleotides are TGTGCCAGCAGTTACTCGACTTGGAGAAATGAGCAGTTCTTC. It is translated as CASSYSTWRNEQFF.

V usage is TRBV7-8 and J usage is TRBJ2-4; D is possibly TRBD2 (6 bases). V was clipped by 2 bases and J by 4 bases, with 12 bases between them. The CDR3 length is 15 residues. The germline V gene has CDR1 SGHVS and CDR2 FQNEAQ. Written as DNA, the CDR3 is TGTGCCAGCAGCTTATGGACGGGGGTGAAAAACATTCAGTACTTC. It yields the protein CASSLWTGVKNIQYF.

The chain carries TRBV7-8 and TRBJ2-7, with D perhaps TRBD2 (7 bases). This CDR3 region has 12 residues. Germline CDR1 SGHVS, CDR2 FQNEAQ. V lost 5 bases, J lost 4 bases, and 9 bases lay in between. The DNA of the CDR3 is TGTGCCAGCAGCGAGGGGGGGTACGAGCAGTACTTC. Its protein is CASSEGGYEQYF. The whole variable domain, remainder taken from reference TRBV7-8 and TRBJ2-7, is GAGVSQSPRYKVAKRGQDVALRCDPISGHVSLFWYQQALGQGPEFLTYFQNEAQLDKSGLPSDRFFAERPEGSVSTLKIQRTQQEDSAVYLCASSEGGYEQYFGPGTRLTVT.

In the case of this clone: Other DNA sequences from this sample encode an identical CDR3 as well. The V and J genes are TRBV19 and TRBJ2-1; a weak D match, TRBD2 (6 bases). V lost 8 bases to trimming and J lost 4 bases, with 15 bases between them. Germline-derived CDR1 and CDR2 are LNHDA and SQIVND (reference sequence). This CDR3 contains 14 residues. The CDR3: CASALAGLYNEQFF. DNA for the CDR3: TGTGCCAGTGCCCTGGCGGGGCTTTACAATGAGCAGTTCTTC.

This clone was recorded once. The gene calls are TRBV19 and TRBJ1-5; D might be TRBD1 (6 bases). The germline gives CDR1 LNHDA, CDR2 SQIVND (reference sequence). The CDR3 is 19 residues long. Trimming stripped 3 bases from V and 5 bases from J, with 26 bases between. In DNA, the CDR3 is TGTGCCAGTAGTATTATAGGGTACAGGGAACGGGCAGGGCATCAGCCCCAGCATTTT. This sequence encodes CASSIIGYRERAGHQPQHF. The entire variable domain, with the rest obtained from reference TRBV19 and TRBJ1-5, is as follows: DGGITQSPKYLFRKEGQNVTLSCEQNLNHDAMYWYRQDPGQGLRLIYYSQIVNDFQKGDIAEGYSVSREKKESFPLTVTSAQKNPTAFYLCASSIIGYRERAGHQPQHFGDGTRLSIL.